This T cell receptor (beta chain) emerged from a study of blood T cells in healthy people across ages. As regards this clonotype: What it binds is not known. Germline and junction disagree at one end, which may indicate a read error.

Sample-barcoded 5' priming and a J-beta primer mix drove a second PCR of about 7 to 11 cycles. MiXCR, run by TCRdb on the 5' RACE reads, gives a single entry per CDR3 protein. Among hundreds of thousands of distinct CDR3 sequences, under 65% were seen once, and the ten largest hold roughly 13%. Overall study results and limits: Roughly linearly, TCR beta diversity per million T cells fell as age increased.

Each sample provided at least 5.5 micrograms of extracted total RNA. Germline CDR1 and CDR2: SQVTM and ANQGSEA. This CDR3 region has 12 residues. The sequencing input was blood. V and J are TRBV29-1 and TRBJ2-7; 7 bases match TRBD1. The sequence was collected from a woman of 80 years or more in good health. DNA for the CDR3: TGCAGCGTTGATGAAGGGGGCTACGGGCAGTACTTC. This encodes CSVDEGGYGQYF.